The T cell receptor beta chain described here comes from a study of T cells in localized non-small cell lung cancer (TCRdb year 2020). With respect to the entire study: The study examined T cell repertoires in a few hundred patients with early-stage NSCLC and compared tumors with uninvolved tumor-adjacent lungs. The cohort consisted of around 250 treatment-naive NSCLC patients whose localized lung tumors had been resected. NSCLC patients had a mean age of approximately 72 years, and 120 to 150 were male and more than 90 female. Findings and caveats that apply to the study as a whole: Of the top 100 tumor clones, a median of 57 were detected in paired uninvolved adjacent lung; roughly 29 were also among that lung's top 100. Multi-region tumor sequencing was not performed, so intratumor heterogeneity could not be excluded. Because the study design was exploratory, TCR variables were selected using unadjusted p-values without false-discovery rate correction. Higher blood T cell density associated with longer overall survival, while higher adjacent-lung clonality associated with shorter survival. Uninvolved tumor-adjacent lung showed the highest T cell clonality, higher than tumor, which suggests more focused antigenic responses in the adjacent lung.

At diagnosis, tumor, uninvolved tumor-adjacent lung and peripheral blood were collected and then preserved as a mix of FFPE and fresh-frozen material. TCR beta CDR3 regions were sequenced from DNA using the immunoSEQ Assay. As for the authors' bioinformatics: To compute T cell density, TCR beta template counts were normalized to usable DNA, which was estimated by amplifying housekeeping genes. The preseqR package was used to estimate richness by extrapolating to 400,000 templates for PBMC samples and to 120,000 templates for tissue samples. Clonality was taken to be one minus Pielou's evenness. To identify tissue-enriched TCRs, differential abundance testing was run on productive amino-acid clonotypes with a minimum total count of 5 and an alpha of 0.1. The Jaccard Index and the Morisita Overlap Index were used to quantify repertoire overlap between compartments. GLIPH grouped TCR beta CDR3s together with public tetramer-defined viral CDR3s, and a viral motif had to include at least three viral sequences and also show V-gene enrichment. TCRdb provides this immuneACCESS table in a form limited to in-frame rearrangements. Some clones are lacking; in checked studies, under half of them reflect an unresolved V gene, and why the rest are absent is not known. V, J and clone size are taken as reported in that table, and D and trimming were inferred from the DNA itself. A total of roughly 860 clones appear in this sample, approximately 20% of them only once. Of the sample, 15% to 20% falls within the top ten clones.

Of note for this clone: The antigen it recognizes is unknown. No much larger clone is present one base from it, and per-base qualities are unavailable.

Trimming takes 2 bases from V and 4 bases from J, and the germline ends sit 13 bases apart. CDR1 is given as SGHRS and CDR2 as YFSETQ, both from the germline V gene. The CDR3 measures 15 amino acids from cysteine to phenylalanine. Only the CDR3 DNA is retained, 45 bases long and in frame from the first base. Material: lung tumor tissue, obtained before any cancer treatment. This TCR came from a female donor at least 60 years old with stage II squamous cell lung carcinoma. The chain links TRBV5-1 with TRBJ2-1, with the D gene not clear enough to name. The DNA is TGCGCCAGCAGCTTATTAGAAAATTGGTACAATGAGCAGTTCTTC. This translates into CASSLLENWYNEQFF.